Below are 20 T cell receptor beta chains sequenced from a single sample in a study of blood T cell repertoires in COVID-19. Profiled with immunoSEQ multiplex PCR; TCRdb holds only in-frame clones, not every one. Among 140,000 to 150,000 clones listed, roughly 90% were seen once. The sample consisted of peripheral blood. The receptor source for this set is a man aged 70 or older with acute or convalescent COVID-19.

V usage is TRBV7-9 and J usage is TRBJ1-4; 9 bases fit TRBD1. Germline V CDR1 and CDR2: SEHNR, FQNEAQ (reference sequence). V trimming: 6 bases; J trimming: 7 bases; junction bases outside the gene matches: 6. This CDR3 has 14 residues. CDR3 sequence (DNA): TGTGCCAGCAGTCTCATGGGACAGGGTGAAAAACTGTTTTTT. Amino acids: CASSLMGQGEKLFF.

This clone appeared a few times. The rearrangement links TRBV28 to TRBJ1-1; no firm D call. Germline lookup yields CDR1 MDHEN and CDR2 SYDVKM. This CDR3 has 13 residues. V dropped 6 bases and J dropped 3 bases, with 11 bases sitting between them. This chain's CDR3 is CASSGSTDTEAFF. The CDR3 bases are TGTGCCAGCAGCGGTTCAACAGACACTGAAGCTTTCTTT.

The chain carries TRBV7-8 and TRBJ2-1, with D possibly TRBD2 on 6 matching bases. Germline V gene sequence: CDR1 SGHVS, CDR2 FQNEAQ. The V gene lost 3 bases and the J gene lost 6 bases, with 12 bases spanning the gap. The CDR3 consists of 14 residues. CDR3 bases: TGTGCCAGCAGCTTGCCGGGAGAGAGCAATGAGCAGTTCTTC. This sequence encodes CASSLPGESNEQFF.

The chain is built from TRBV7-8 and TRBJ1-2; D is uncertain. V lost 1 base, J lost 2 bases, and 8 bases lay in between. Germline CDR1 SGHVS, CDR2 FQNEAQ. The CDR3 is 14 amino acids. For the CDR3, the DNA is TGTGCCAGCAGCTTAGAGGAGTTAAACTATGGCTACACCTTC. Amino acids: CASSLEELNYGYTF.

The V gene is TRBV7-2, the J gene TRBJ2-4; D is possibly TRBD1 (7 bases). CDR1 and CDR2 from the germline V gene are SGHTA and FQGNSA. CDR3 length: 14 residues. Trimming took 5 bases from V and 2 from J, leaving 10 bases between them. The CDR3 sequence is CASSPGGTKNIQYF. DNA for the CDR3: TGTGCCAGCAGCCCAGGGGGGACCAAAAACATTCAGTACTTC.

This clone is a singleton in its sample. The CDR3 nucleotides are TGCGCCAGCAGCTTGGGACTAGCGGACACCGGGGAGCTGTTTTTT. Its protein product is CASSLGLADTGELFF. V usage is TRBV5-1 and J usage is TRBJ2-2; 9 nucleotides match TRBD2. Trimming at V came to 0 bases and at J to 3 bases, leaving 0 bases not matched to a gene. The CDR3 extends over 15 amino acids. CDR1 and CDR2 (germline): SGHRS, YFSETQ.

CDR3 nucleotide sequence: TGTGCCAGCAGTTACCGGGATAGCAATCAGCCCCAGCATTTT. Translation: CASSYRDSNQPQHF. The chain combines TRBV6-2 or TRBV6-3 with TRBJ1-5, with D unclear. Germline values: CDR1 MNHEY, CDR2 SVGEGT. The CDR3 is made up of 14 amino acids. Trimming left V 2 bases short and J 0 bases short, with 5 bases between.

J is TRBJ1-2 and V is TRBV18, with 12 bases identical to TRBD1. The CDR3 has 15 amino acids. The V and J ends lost 1 base and 7 bases, in that order; junction bases with no gene match: 4. CDR1 KGHSH and CDR2 LQKENI come from the germline V gene. CDR3 sequence reads: CASSPRGQGASGYTF. The CDR3 region has the DNA TGTGCCAGCTCACCACGGGGACAGGGGGCGTCTGGCTACACCTTC.

The V call is TRBV3-1 (or the pseudogene TRBV3-2), the J call TRBJ2-2; a possible D gene is TRBD1 (6 bases). CDR3 size: 15 residues. Trimming took off 4 bases at V and 4 bases at J, with 13 bases between the two ends. Germline V CDR1 and CDR2: LGHDT, YNNKEL (reference sequence). CDR3 DNA: TGTGCCAGCAGCCTATCCGACAGGACCACCGGGGAGCTGTTTTTT. This codes for CASSLSDRTTGELFF.

V and J are TRBV7-3 and TRBJ1-1, with 7 bases matching TRBD1. This CDR3 has 14 amino acids. After removal of 5 bases from V and 1 base from J, the junction contained 4 bases not matched to a gene. Germline V gene data show CDR1 as SGHTA and CDR2 as FQGTGA. Written as DNA, the CDR3 is TGTGCCAGCAGCCCGGGACAGCGGAACACTGAAGCTTTCTTT. It specifies CASSPGQRNTEAFF.

The count of this clone is one. The rearrangement uses TRBV7-8 and TRBJ2-7; TRBD1 matches 12 bases. The CDR3 extends over 18 amino acids. V was pared by 5 bases and J by 9 bases, with 20 bases of the junction left unmatched. Germline values: CDR1 SGHVS, CDR2 FQNEAQ. CDR3 in amino acids: CASSPTGTGGDLLRRQYF. The CDR3 DNA is TGTGCCAGCAGCCCCACCGGGACAGGGGGCGATTTGCTACGACGGCAGTACTTC.

The chain links TRBV7-8 to TRBJ2-5; a weak D match, TRBD1 (5 bases). The CDR3 sequence is 14 residues long. Trimming pared 6 bases from V and 5 bases from J, leaving 16 bases between. Germline V lookup: CDR1 SGHVS, CDR2 FQNEAQ. The CDR3 spells CASSQNSRDETQYF. CDR3 coding DNA: TGTGCCAGCAGTCAAAACTCCAGGGATGAGACCCAGTACTTC. The full variable domain, completed using reference TRBV7-8 and TRBJ2-5, is GAGVSQSPRYKVAKRGQDVALRCDPISGHVSLFWYQQALGQGPEFLTYFQNEAQLDKSGLPSDRFFAERPEGSVSTLKIQRTQQEDSAVYLCASSQNSRDETQYFGPGTRLLVL.

V is TRBV7-9 and J is TRBJ1-1, with 7 bases fitting TRBD1. V lost 5 bases and J lost 2; bases outside the gene matches: 8. Germline V gene data show CDR1 as SEHNR and CDR2 as FQNEAQ (reference sequence). This CDR3 is 15 amino acids long. Here the CDR3 DNA reads TGTGCCAGCAGCACGCTCAGGGGGACCAACACTGAAGCTTTCTTT. Translating gives CASSTLRGTNTEAFF.

The chain recombines TRBV6-5 with TRBJ1-5; 7 positions match TRBD1. The CDR3 length is 16 residues. V was pared by 0 bases and J by 2 bases, with 4 bases of the junction left unmatched. Germline CDR1 and CDR2: MNHEY and SVGAGI. The CDR3 sequence is CASSYSWQGGNQPQHF. Written as DNA, the CDR3 is TGTGCCAGCAGTTACTCGTGGCAGGGGGGCAATCAGCCCCAGCATTTT.

V gene TRBV5-4 combines with J gene TRBJ1-4; D call uncertain. Trimming took off 0 bases at V and 3 bases at J, with 9 bases between the two ends. The germline CDR1 and CDR2 sequences are SGHNT and YYREEE (reference sequence). The CDR3 totals 15 residues. CDR3: CASSLGGRANEKLFF. In DNA form, the CDR3 reads TGTGCCAGCAGCTTGGGTGGGCGCGCTAATGAAAAACTGTTTTTT.

The count of this clone is one. The chain is built from TRBV30 and TRBJ1-4, with 7 nucleotides matching TRBD1. CDR3 size: 13 residues. Trimming at V came to 1 base and at J to 7 bases, leaving 3 bases not matched to a gene. CDR1 is GTSNPN, CDR2 SVGIG, per germline (reference sequence). The CDR3 loop is CAWSAHRGEKLFF. The DNA of the CDR3 is TGTGCCTGGAGTGCCCACAGGGGTGAAAAACTGTTTTTT.

The genes are TRBV6-6 and TRBJ1-2, with D uncertain. Trimming pared 7 bases from V and 5 bases from J, leaving 14 bases between. The CDR3 extends over 13 amino acids. In germline, CDR1 is MNHNY, CDR2 SVGAGI (reference sequence). CDR3 sequence (DNA): TGTGCCAGCAACTCTAACAGATTATATGGCTACACCTTC. Translating gives CASNSNRLYGYTF.

In regard to this clone: A read error may produce the germline difference seen at one junction end. This chain connects TRBV19 to TRBJ1-2, with 7 positions matching TRBD1. Germline CDR1 is LNHDA and CDR2 is SQIVND (reference sequence). The CDR3 length is 13 residues. CDR3 DNA sequence: TGTGCGAGTAAGGGGACAGCGATCGATGGCTACACCTTC. As protein: CASKGTAIDGYTF.

The chain joins TRBV5-6 to TRBJ1-6, with 9 bases lining up with TRBD1. The CDR3 has 17 residues. The germline gives CDR1 SGHDT, CDR2 YYEEEE. The junction had 12 bases not matched to a gene; V was cut back by 4 bases and J by 7 bases. CDR3 protein: CASSGKGQGGFNSPLHF. In nucleotides, the CDR3 is TGTGCCAGCAGCGGAAAGGGACAGGGCGGATTCAATTCACCCCTCCACTTT.

The rearrangement links TRBV9 to TRBJ2-3; tentative D call: TRBD2 (7 bases). The germline CDR1 and CDR2 sequences are SGDLS and YYNGEE. This CDR3 region has 16 residues. Trimming took 3 bases from V and 4 from J, leaving 18 bases between them. For the CDR3, the DNA is TGTGCCAGCAGCGCCCCGAATGGGGAGGGGGCAGATACGCAGTATTTT. This codes for CASSAPNGEGADTQYF. The entire variable domain, with the rest obtained from reference TRBV9 and TRBJ2-3, is as follows: DSGVTQTPKHLITATGQRVTLRCSPRSGDLSVYWYQQSLDQGLQFLIQYYNGEERAKGNILERFSAQQFPDLHSELNLSSLELGDSALYFCASSAPNGEGADTQYFGPGTRLTVL.